The clone carrying this T cell receptor beta chain occurred many times. Antigen specificity is unknown. The record originates from a study of tumor-infiltrating lymphocytes in primary liver carcinoma. General study findings and limits: Tumors had a top-250-clone fraction that was significantly higher than blood (p = 0.039). Only about 7.5-25% of top clones spanned all five tumor regions.

The source material, roughly 18-32 mg of unsorted bulk tissue, was used to co-extract RNA and DNA. Tumor regions sampled: superior, inferior, left, right poles, and centre. CDR3 length equals 14 residues. Per the germline V gene, CDR1 is GTSNPN and CDR2 is SVGIG (reference sequence). V gave up 2 bases and J gave up 6 bases; unmatched junction bases: 6. A constant-region primer primed TCR beta cDNA synthesis from 400 to 600 ng of total RNA. Three nested multiplex PCR rounds, a slightly modified ARM-PCR, produced the libraries for TCR beta. The first two PCR rounds used TRBV1-TRBV30 primers with a Cbeta primer, 10 cycles each. MiXCR, run by TCRdb on the multiplex PCR reads, gives a single entry per CDR3 protein. Altogether approximately 73,000 distinct CDR3 sequences are present, 70% to 75% being singletons, with the ten largest covering approximately 13%.

This rearrangement joins TRBV30 to TRBJ2-2, with 7 bases matching TRBD2. The sequenced sample was liver tumor tissue from sampling region 4. Documented subset: tumor region T4, right-lateral pole. The clonotype originates from a woman in her sixties with primary liver carcinoma and hepatitis B virus infection. CDR3 in amino acids: CAWSSGLAAGELFF. CDR3 nucleotide sequence: TGTGCCTGGAGTTCAGGGCTAGCGGCCGGGGAGCTGTTTTTT.